This record concerns one T cell receptor beta chain sequence. These data belong to a study of blood T cell repertoires in COVID-19. The CDR3 runs 17 residues. With V trimmed by 2 bases and J by 2 bases, 9 bases remained unmatched. It was during active infection that Seattle patients were enrolled and then longitudinally followed. The repertoire was sequenced with immunoSEQ multiplex PCR; TCRdb's copy has only in-frame clones and lacks some. The table includes 50,000 to 60,000 clones, around 81% detected once. The sequenced material came from peripheral blood. J is TRBJ2-7 and V is TRBV23-1; 10 bases are a match to TRBD1. TRBV23-1 is filed as an ORF, its function uncertain. The sequence was obtained from a woman aged 80 or over with COVID-19, enrolled during active disease. This CDR3 is CASSQTYRQGAAYEQYF. The CDR3 bases are TGCGCCAGCAGTCAAACCTATCGACAGGGGGCGGCCTACGAGCAGTACTTC.